This entry lists 31 T cell receptor beta chains sequenced from one sample in a study of T cell responses to AZD1222 COVID-19 vaccine. Here immunoSEQ multiplex PCR was the method, and the copy in TCRdb shows in-frame clones only, minus some. The repertoire holds over 85,000 clones, with around 90% as singletons. The material was peripheral blood, obtained 28 days after the second AZD1222 dose. These receptors were obtained from an adult who received the AZD1222 COVID-19 vaccine.

This clone was detected once. The rearrangement links TRBV10-3 to TRBJ2-2; D might be TRBD2 (6 bases). V gave up 4 bases and J gave up 0 bases, with 15 bases separating them. The length of the CDR3 is 17 residues. Germline values: CDR1 ENHRY, CDR2 SYGVKD. The CDR3: CAISVYSGTSNTGELFF. The CDR3 bases are TGTGCCATCAGTGTATATTCCGGGACTTCGAACACCGGGGAGCTGTTTTTT.

J is TRBJ2-7 and V is TRBV7-3; 7 positions agree with TRBD2. Trimming removed 6 bases from V and 5 bases from J; junction bases left unmatched: 16. The CDR3 spans 16 residues. CDR1 and CDR2 (germline): SGHTA, FQGTGA. In nucleotides, the CDR3 is TGTGCCAGCAGGCTCCGAGGACCTGGGCGGGGGAACGAGCAGTACGTC. Its protein is CASRLRGPGRGNEQYV.

This chain connects TRBV30 to TRBJ2-2; tentative D call: TRBD1 (5 bases). V was cut by 4 bases and J by 6 bases, with 18 bases left in between. CDR1 is GTSNPN, CDR2 SVGIG, per germline (reference sequence). This CDR3 region has 15 residues. CDR3 region: CAWIGLGAKPGELFF. The DNA of the CDR3 is TGTGCCTGGATCGGTCTAGGGGCAAAACCCGGGGAGCTGTTTTTT.

The chain carries TRBV15 and TRBJ2-5; 7 bases are shared with TRBD1. This CDR3 region has 16 residues. J gave up 2 bases and V 3 bases, and 9 bases lay outside the gene matches. Germline CDR1 and CDR2: LNHNV and YYDKDF (reference sequence). CDR3: CATSRTGRGFQETQYF. CDR3 bases: TGTGCCACCAGCAGGACAGGGCGCGGTTTTCAAGAGACCCAGTACTTC.

This clone was found once. This rearrangement joins TRBV19 to TRBJ2-3; 11 positions agree with TRBD2. The CDR3 runs to 16 residues. Losses at the gene ends were 6 bases for V and 3 bases for J; bases not matched to a gene: 8. Germline V gene lookup returns CDR1 LNHDA and CDR2 SQIVND (reference sequence). CDR3 protein: CASRLLAGGGTDTQYF. The CDR3 DNA is TGTGCCAGTAGACTCCTAGCGGGGGGTGGGACAGATACGCAGTATTTT.

This chain links TRBV19 with TRBJ1-1; D uncertain. This CDR3 spans 13 amino acids. Germline CDR1 is LNHDA and CDR2 is SQIVND (reference sequence). V lost 5 bases, J lost 1 base, and 8 bases lay in between. CDR3 amino acids: CASSRGRNTEAFF. Written as DNA, the CDR3 is TGTGCCAGTAGTCGCGGCAGGAACACTGAAGCTTTCTTT.

The rearrangement uses TRBV5-6 and TRBJ1-2; 8 nucleotides align to TRBD1. Per the germline V gene, CDR1 is SGHDT and CDR2 is YYEEEE. The CDR3 has 15 residues. Trimming cost V 0 bases and J 3 bases; bases outside gene matches: 4. CDR3 in DNA: TGTGCCAGCAGCTTGGGCAGGGGGCTTTACTATGGCTACACCTTC. Protein product: CASSLGRGLYYGYTF.

The chain recombines TRBV2 with TRBJ2-7, with a tentative D call TRBD1 (6 bases). V lost 7 bases and J 2 bases, leaving 9 bases between the germline ends. Per germline, CDR1 SNHLY and CDR2 FYNNEI. The CDR3 totals 12 residues. The CDR3 loop is CASTTGTYEQYF. DNA for the CDR3: TGTGCCAGCACAACAGGGACCTACGAGCAGTACTTC.

This chain connects TRBV27 to TRBJ2-4, with 8 bases identical to TRBD1. The CDR3 is 15 residues long. Trimming removed 6 bases from V and 5 bases from J; junction bases left unmatched: 9. CDR1 and CDR2 (germline): MNHEY, SMNVEV (reference sequence). The CDR3 nucleotides read TGTGCCAGCAGCCGGGAGACAGGGGTCCAAAACATTCAGTACTTC. This encodes CASSRETGVQNIQYF.

The chain joins TRBV9 to TRBJ1-2, with TRBD1 as a possible D gene (5 bases). V was trimmed by 4 bases and J by 2 bases, leaving 12 bases between them. CDR3 length: 14 residues. Germline loops: CDR1 SGDLS, CDR2 YYNGEE. CDR3: CASSRGGDNYGYTF. CDR3 nucleotide sequence: TGTGCCAGCAGCCGCGGTGGGGACAACTATGGCTACACCTTC.

The rearrangement joins TRBV27 to TRBJ1-1, with 7 bases that match TRBD1. CDR3 size: 16 residues. V gave up 5 bases and J gave up 1 base; unmatched junction bases: 10. CDR1 and CDR2 from the germline V gene are MNHEY and SMNVEV (reference sequence). The CDR3 spells CASSPFRDSKNTEAFF. The CDR3 nucleotides read TGTGCCAGCAGTCCGTTCCGGGACAGCAAGAACACTGAAGCTTTCTTT.

This sequence joins TRBV14 and TRBJ2-7; perhaps TRBD2 as D (6 bases). V shed 4 bases and J shed 0 bases, with 16 bases lying between them. The CDR3 extends over 16 amino acids. Germline V gives CDR1 SGHDN, CDR2 FVKESK. DNA for the CDR3: TGTGCCAGCAGCCTCGATGCTAGCGAGAGCTCCTACGAGCAGTACTTC. This codes for CASSLDASESSYEQYF.

This clone was observed once. The chain couples TRBV13 to TRBJ2-3; D gene uncertain. CDR1 PRHDT and CDR2 FYEKMQ come from the germline V gene (reference sequence). The ends were cut back, 0 bases at V and 6 bases at J, with 10 bases in the middle. The CDR3 sequence is 14 residues long. CDR3 sequence reads: CASSLGSRKDTQYF. CDR3 nucleotide sequence: TGTGCCAGCAGCTTAGGGTCACGGAAGGATACGCAGTATTTT.

This chain uses TRBV6-5 with TRBJ2-3, with D possibly being TRBD2 (7 bases). The V end was cut by 4 bases, the J end by 3 bases, with 17 bases between. The CDR3 sequence is 16 residues long. Germline loops: CDR1 MNHEY, CDR2 SVGAGI. The DNA for the CDR3 is TGTGCCAGCAGTTGGGGCTACGAGGGGGGGACAGATACGCAGTATTTT. Amino acid sequence: CASSWGYEGGTDTQYF.

This clone was seen a single time. The chain employs TRBV4-1 and TRBJ2-3, with D tentatively TRBD1 (5 bases). Trimming removed 5 bases at V and 0 bases at J, with 12 bases between. The CDR3 length is 15 residues. The germline V gene has CDR1 MGHRA and CDR2 YSYEKL. The CDR3 region is CASSNRQTSTDTQYF. CDR3 sequence (DNA): TGCGCCAGCAGCAACAGACAGACTAGCACAGATACGCAGTATTTT.

V gene TRBV4-1 combines with J gene TRBJ2-5; D not resolved. Germline V gives CDR1 MGHRA, CDR2 YSYEKL. Deletions cut 2 bases from V and 1 base from J, with 8 bases between. The CDR3 contains 14 residues. CDR3 DNA: TGCGCCAGCAGCCAATTTGCTTTCCAAGAGACCCAGTACTTC. Translation: CASSQFAFQETQYF.

This chain connects TRBV10-3 to TRBJ2-1; a weak D match, TRBD1 (5 bases). The CDR3 has 15 residues. Germline CDR1 ENHRY, CDR2 SYGVKD. The V and J ends lost 6 bases and 0 bases respectively, with 12 bases between them. This CDR3 reads CAISGAGYSYNEQFF. CDR3 DNA sequence: TGTGCCATCAGCGGAGCAGGGTACTCCTACAATGAGCAGTTCTTC.

J is TRBJ2-3 and V is TRBV5-1; TRBD1 aligns across 9 bases. The J segment lost 1 base and the V segment lost 6 bases, leaving 3 bases of the junction unmatched. Germline V lookup: CDR1 SGHRS, CDR2 YFSETQ. This CDR3 is built from 14 residues. As DNA, the CDR3 is TGCGCCAGCACTCGGGACAGGGGCACAGATACGCAGTATTTT. Amino acids: CASTRDRGTDTQYF.

This clone was observed once. This chain joins TRBV6-5 and TRBJ2-7, with D maybe TRBD2 (7 bases). Looked up from germline, CDR1 is MNHEY and CDR2 is SVGAGI. The CDR3 is made up of 13 amino acids. V was cut by 6 bases and J by 6 bases, with 15 bases left in between. The CDR3 here is CASRTGGLGEQYF. The DNA for the CDR3 is TGTGCCAGCAGGACGGGGGGCCTGGGCGAGCAGTACTTC.

The chain recombines TRBV9 with TRBJ2-2; D might be TRBD1 (6 bases). Germline CDR1 reads SGDLS; CDR2 reads YYNGEE. This CDR3 has 14 residues. V lost 1 base and J lost 7, with 11 bases in between. CDR3 coding DNA: TGTGCCAGCAGCGTACCAGGGGATGGCGGGGAGCTGTTTTTT. Protein product: CASSVPGDGGELFF.

V is TRBV20-1 and J is TRBJ2-1; D is undetermined. Per the germline V gene, CDR1 is DFQATT and CDR2 is SNEGSKA (reference sequence). This CDR3 spans 9 amino acids. The V end lost 7 bases, the J end lost 6 bases, and 4 bases lay between the germline ends. The CDR3 loop reads CSVGNEQFF. The CDR3 coding sequence is TGCAGTGTTGGCAATGAGCAGTTCTTC.

This rearrangement joins TRBV21-1 to TRBJ2-7. TRBV21-1 is given as a pseudogene. The CDR3 is 18 residues long. Here the CDR3 reads CASSKDGAGLKRAYEQYF. As DNA, the CDR3 is TGTGCCAGCAGCAAAGATGGGGCAGGGTTAAAGAGGGCCTACGAGCAGTACTTC.

The CDR3 nucleotides are TGTGCCAGCAGCTCCCGAGCGGGGGGGCCGGTTAGCACCGGGGAGCTGTTTTTT. This gives the protein CASSSRAGGPVSTGELFF. The chain uses TRBV9 and TRBJ2-2; TRBD2 matches 10 bases. Germline values: CDR1 SGDLS, CDR2 YYNGEE. The V gene end was trimmed by 4 bases and the J gene end by 4 bases; junction bases not matched to a gene: 13. CDR3 length: 18 amino acids.

The rearrangement joins TRBV6-6 to TRBJ1-1; D is possibly TRBD1 (6 bases). The CDR3 length is 14 residues. Trimming stripped 2 bases from V and 5 bases from J, with 12 bases between. Germline CDR1 MNHNY, CDR2 SVGAGI (reference sequence). CDR3 in amino acids: CASSYDRGSTEAFF. The DNA for the CDR3 is TGTGCCAGCAGTTACGATAGGGGGTCTACTGAAGCTTTCTTT.

This clone was counted a single time. This rearrangement joins TRBV19 to TRBJ1-6; 7 nucleotides match TRBD1. The CDR3 is made up of 13 amino acids. The germline gives CDR1 LNHDA, CDR2 SQIVND (reference sequence). J lost 14 bases, V lost 3 bases, and 7 bases had no gene match. CDR3 in DNA: TGTGCCAGTAGTATGGGACAGACGGTTACCCTCCACTTT. Protein product: CASSMGQTVTLHF.

This chain links TRBV5-6 with TRBJ1-2, with TRBD1 matching over 7 bases. Germline V gene lookup returns CDR1 SGHDT and CDR2 YYEEEE. The CDR3 extends over 13 amino acids. After removal of 2 bases from V and 4 bases from J, the junction contained 2 bases not matched to a gene. The CDR3 spells CASSLWDSYGYTF. The CDR3 DNA sequence: TGTGCCAGCAGCTTATGGGACAGCTATGGCTACACCTTC.

The rearrangement links TRBV7-9 to TRBJ2-5; 7 nucleotides line up with TRBD2. V dropped 5 bases and J dropped 5; count of bases not matched to a gene: 14. Germline V gene lookup returns CDR1 SEHNR and CDR2 FQNEAQ (reference sequence). The CDR3 covers 16 residues. The CDR3 is CASSASGGQIRETQYF. The CDR3 DNA follows: TGTGCCAGCAGCGCGTCGGGGGGTCAAATCAGGGAGACCCAGTACTTC.

This clone was found a few times. The J gene is TRBJ1-2, the V gene TRBV12-2. TRBV12-2 is described as a pseudogene. The CDR3 sequence is 12 residues long. The CDR3 spells CASRPGNYGYTF. CDR3 coding DNA: TGTGCAAGTCGCCCTGGGAACTATGGCTACACCTTC.

The chain is built from TRBV10-3 and TRBJ1-6; D ambiguous. V was pared by 7 bases and J by 3 bases, with 10 bases between. Germline lookup yields CDR1 ENHRY and CDR2 SYGVKD. This CDR3 has 14 amino acids. The CDR3 sequence: CAITQAVYNSPLHF. The CDR3 bases are TGTGCCATCACGCAGGCCGTCTATAATTCACCCCTCCACTTT.

The chain couples TRBV19 to TRBJ2-7; D is possibly TRBD2 (6 bases). The V gene lost 3 bases and the J gene lost 1 base, with 13 bases spanning the gap. The CDR3 sequence is 15 residues long. The V gene's germline CDR1 is LNHDA and CDR2 SQIVND (reference sequence). Written as DNA, the CDR3 is TGTGCCAGTAGTATCACCCAGGGAGGATCCTACGAGCAGTACTTC. Its protein is CASSITQGGSYEQYF.

This chain joins TRBV6-5 and TRBJ2-7; TRBD1 aligns across 11 bases. The CDR3 length is 14 residues. Germline V CDR1 and CDR2: MNHEY, SVGAGI. V was clipped by 7 bases and J by 6 bases; unmatched bases: 8. Here the CDR3 reads CASKPGQGGSEQYF. CDR3 nucleotide sequence: TGTGCCAGCAAGCCGGGACAGGGGGGGAGCGAGCAGTACTTC.